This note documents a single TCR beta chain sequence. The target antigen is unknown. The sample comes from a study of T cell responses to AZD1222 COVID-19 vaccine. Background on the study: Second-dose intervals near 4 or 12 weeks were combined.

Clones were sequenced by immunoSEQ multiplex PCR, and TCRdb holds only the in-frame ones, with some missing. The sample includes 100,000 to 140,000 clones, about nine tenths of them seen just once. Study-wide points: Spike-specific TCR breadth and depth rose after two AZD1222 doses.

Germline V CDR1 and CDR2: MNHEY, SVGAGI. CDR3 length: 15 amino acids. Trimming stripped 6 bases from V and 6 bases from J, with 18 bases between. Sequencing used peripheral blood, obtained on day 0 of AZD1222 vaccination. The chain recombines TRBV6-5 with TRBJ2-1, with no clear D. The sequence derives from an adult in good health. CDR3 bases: TGTGCCAGCAGCCCCCGCCGCGGCCTGACCAATGAGCAGTTCTTC. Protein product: CASSPRRGLTNEQFF.